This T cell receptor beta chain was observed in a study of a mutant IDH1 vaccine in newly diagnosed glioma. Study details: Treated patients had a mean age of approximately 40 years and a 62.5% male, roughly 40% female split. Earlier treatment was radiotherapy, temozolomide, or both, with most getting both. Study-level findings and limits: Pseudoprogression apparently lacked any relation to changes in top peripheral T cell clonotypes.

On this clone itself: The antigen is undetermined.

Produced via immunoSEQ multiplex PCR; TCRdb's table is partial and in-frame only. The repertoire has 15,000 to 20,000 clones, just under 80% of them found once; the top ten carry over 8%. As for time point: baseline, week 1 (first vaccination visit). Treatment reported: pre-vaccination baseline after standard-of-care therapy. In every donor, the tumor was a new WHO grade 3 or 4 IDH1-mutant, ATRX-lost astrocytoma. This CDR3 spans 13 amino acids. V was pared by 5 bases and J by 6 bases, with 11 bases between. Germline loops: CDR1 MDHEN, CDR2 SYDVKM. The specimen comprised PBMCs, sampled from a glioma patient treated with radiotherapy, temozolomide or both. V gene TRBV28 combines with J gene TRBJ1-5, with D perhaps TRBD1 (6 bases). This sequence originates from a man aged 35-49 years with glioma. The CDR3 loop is CASSTTGTQPQHF. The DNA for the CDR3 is TGTGCCAGCAGTACCACAGGGACTCAGCCCCAGCATTTT.